This TCR beta chain was found in a study of T cell clones after liver transplantation (dated by TCRdb to the late 2010s). Background for the entire study: The samples were obtained from ITN030ST, a randomized trial that attempted immunosuppression withdrawal within 2 years after liver transplantation. Donor-reactive T cell clones were identified by TCRbeta sequencing after a pre-transplant mixed lymphocyte reaction and then tracked in post-transplant blood. As an antigen-independent comparator for the donor-reactive sequences, third party-reactive TCRbeta sequences from pre-transplant MLRs were identified as well. Three of the eight recipients were HCV-positive; the others were transplanted for non-autoimmune, non-viral indications. Until randomization at 12-24 months post-transplant, subjects were given standard immunosuppression, with no induction therapy. Tolerance was defined as complete immunosuppression withdrawal for at least one year with no rise in liver enzymes beyond twice the upper limit of normal. Blood samples were collected pre-transplant, then pre-randomization ahead of withdrawal, and finally post-randomization once withdrawal had either been completed or failed. A cohort of 8 liver transplant recipients was studied, of whom 3 were classified as tolerant and 5 as non-tolerant. Broader findings and caveats from the paper: Without allograft tissue specimens, donor-reactive T cells may have migrated into the graft rather than being deleted. A greater decline was seen for donor-reactive sequences than for third party-reactive sequences, suggesting partial antigen-specific deletion unrelated to withdrawal success. Circulating donor-reactive CD4 TCRbeta sequences fell significantly post-transplant in most of the 8 subjects, irrespective of tolerance or HCV status. The conclusions were preliminary, being limited by small, heterogeneous patient numbers and by non-standardized post-transplant time points. When repertoire turnover was accounted for, significantly reduced detection of donor-reactive sequences was found in 7 of 8 subjects for CD4 and in 8 of 8 subjects for CD8. In a couple of subjects, low numbers of available donor cells limited the measurable donor-reactive repertoire.

Thawed unstimulated PBMCs were stained for CD3, CD4 and CD8 and FACS-sorted into CD3+CD4+ and CD3+CD8+ populations. All 8 studied subjects were randomized to immunosuppression withdrawal. Genomic DNA was isolated with the Qiagen DNeasy Blood and Tissue Kit. Using immunoSEQ, frozen genomic DNA was subjected to high-throughput TCRbeta CDR3 sequencing, a process that included PCR amplification, mapping, bias correction and internal controls. The original pipeline was this. Only productive rearrangements were retained, with each unique TCRbeta sequence defined by its CDR3 nucleotide sequence together with its V and J gene. Donor-reactive sequences required at least 5-fold expansion in CFSE-low cells versus unstimulated pre-transplant cells and at least 0.01% frequency. Minimum frequency thresholds were set for each subject on the basis of the unstimulated sample with the lowest template count, so that a detection power of at least 90% was ensured. Repertoire turnover was measured by Jensen-Shannon divergence between the top 1000 TCRbeta sequences post- and pre-transplant. Changes in detection of donor-reactive sequences were assessed with two-sided Fisher's exact tests. TCRdb limited this immuneACCESS table to in-frame rearrangements with V and J called. A share of clones is missing; checked studies link under half to unresolved V genes, and the rest is unexplained. From that table come the V and J calls and clone size; the DNA was used to work out D and trimming. The sample table lists roughly 120,000 clones, around nine tenths of them with a count of one. Clones ranked in the top ten supply 0.8% to 0.9% of the sample.

There are a few counts of this clone. Its target antigen remains unknown. A junction boundary mismatches the germline segment, possibly from a read error. CDR1 and CDR2 are drawn from the germline V gene (reference sequence): SSHAT, FNYEAQ. CDR3 length: 13 amino acids, cysteine to phenylalanine. The sequence is cut down to CDR3 DNA, 39 bases in frame from base 1. The sample consisted of CD4+ T cells from blood, taken 12 months after liver transplant. The origin of this receptor is a human patient who received a liver transplant. After a transplant, some T cells may be the graft donor's own cells. The chain uses TRBV7-7 and TRBJ2-5; the best D guess is TRBD2, with 6 bases matching. The sequence in DNA is TGTGCTAGCAGCTTAGCGCGGGATAGCGTCCAGTACTTC. The translation is CASSLARDSVQYF.